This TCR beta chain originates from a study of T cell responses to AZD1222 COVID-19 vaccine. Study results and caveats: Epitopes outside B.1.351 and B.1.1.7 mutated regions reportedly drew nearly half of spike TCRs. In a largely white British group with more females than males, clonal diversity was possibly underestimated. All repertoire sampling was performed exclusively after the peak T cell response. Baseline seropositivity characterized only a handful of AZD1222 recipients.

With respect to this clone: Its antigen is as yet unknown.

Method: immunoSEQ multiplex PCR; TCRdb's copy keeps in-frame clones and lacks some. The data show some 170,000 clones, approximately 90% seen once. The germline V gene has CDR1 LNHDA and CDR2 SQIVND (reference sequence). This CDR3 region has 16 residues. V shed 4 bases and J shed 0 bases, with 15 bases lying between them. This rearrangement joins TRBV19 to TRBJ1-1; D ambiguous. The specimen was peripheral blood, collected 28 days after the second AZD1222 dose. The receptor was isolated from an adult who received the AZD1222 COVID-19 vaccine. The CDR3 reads CASSTPRSQMNTEAFF. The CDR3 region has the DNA TGTGCCAGTAGTACGCCCAGGTCCCAAATGAACACTGAAGCTTTCTTT. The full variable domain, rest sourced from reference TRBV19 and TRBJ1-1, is DGGITQSPKYLFRKEGQNVTLSCEQNLNHDAMYWYRQDPGQGLRLIYYSQIVNDFQKGDIAEGYSVSREKKESFPLTVTSAQKNPTAFYLCASSTPRSQMNTEAFFGQGTRLTVV.